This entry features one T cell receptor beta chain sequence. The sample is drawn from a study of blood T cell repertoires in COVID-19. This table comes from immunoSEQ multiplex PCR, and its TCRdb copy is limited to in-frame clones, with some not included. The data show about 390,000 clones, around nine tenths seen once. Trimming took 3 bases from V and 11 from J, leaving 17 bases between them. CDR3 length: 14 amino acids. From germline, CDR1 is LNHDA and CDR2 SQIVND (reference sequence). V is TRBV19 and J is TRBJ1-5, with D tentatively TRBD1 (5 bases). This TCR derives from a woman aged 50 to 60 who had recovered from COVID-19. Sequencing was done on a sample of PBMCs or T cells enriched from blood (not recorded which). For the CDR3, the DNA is TGTGCCAGTAGTATCGATAGGGGAGGCGGGGCCCAGCATTTT. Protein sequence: CASSIDRGGGAQHF. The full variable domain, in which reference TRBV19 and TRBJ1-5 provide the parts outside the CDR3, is DGGITQSPKYLFRKEGQNVTLSCEQNLNHDAMYWYRQDPGQGLRLIYYSQIVNDFQKGDIAEGYSVSREKKESFPLTVTSAQKNPTAFYLCASSIDRGGGAQHFGDGTRLSIL.